This T cell receptor (beta chain) was sequenced in a study of blood T cell repertoires in COVID-19. Study-level information: Spain, Italy and the United States supplied samples that represented acute and convalescent COVID-19. T cells, B-cell-depleted T cells, or PBMCs supplied cDNA or gDNA.

The protocol was immunoSEQ multiplex PCR, while the TCRdb copy is restricted to in-frame clones and leaves out a portion. The sample shows 120,000 to 150,000 clones, 70% to 90% of them seen only once. Germline V CDR1 and CDR2: SGHAT, FQNNGV. The ends lost 5 bases at V and 4 bases at J; junction bases unmatched: 15. The CDR3 length is 19 residues. The TCR originated in a woman aged 60-75 years with COVID-19, enrolled during active disease. The rearrangement joins TRBV11-2 to TRBJ2-1, with TRBD2 matching over 12 bases. The material sequenced was peripheral blood. CDR3: CASSPGLAGTPQIYNEQFF. The CDR3 coding sequence is TGTGCCAGCAGCCCCGGACTAGCGGGGACACCGCAAATTTACAATGAGCAGTTCTTC.